This TCR beta chain stems from a study of shared clonotypes between healthy human individuals. Study-level background: Every donor yielded three CD4 naive, three CD4 memory, two CD8 naive and one CD8 memory plate. Notes on the study in general: Naive subsets, compared against memory subsets, generally had larger estimated richness values. Clonotype sharing among donors was thought likely to change with sequencing depth.

The CDR3 is 13 residues long. The ends were cut back, 4 bases at V and 4 bases at J, with 10 bases in the middle. Germline CDR1 is KGHSH and CDR2 is LQKENI. With respect to this clone: Its target is unknown.

Only Caucasian adults living in Nashville, Tennessee made up the donor group. Assay: immunoSEQ multiplex PCR; the TCRdb copy retains only in-frame clones and omits some. This repertoire shows approximately 740,000 clones, less than 85% found once; its top ten account for around 1.6%. This TCR derives from a woman between 25 and 40 years old in good health. Specimen: memory CD4+ T cells sorted from blood. Documented subset: CD45RA-negative fraction. The J gene is TRBJ1-2, the V gene TRBV18; D is unresolved. The CDR3 bases are TGTGCCAGCTCACATACCGAATCCTATGGCTACACCTTC. Protein: CASSHTESYGYTF.